Listed here are 18 T cell receptor beta chains from one sample, sequenced in a study of response to subunit inactivated influenza vaccine. TCRdb redid the calling of the RT-PCR reads with MiXCR, one entry per CDR3 protein. The sample contains roughly 550,000 distinct CDR3 sequences, approximately 20% of which appear only once. This sample was shared with a second study, whose subject was T cells expressing NK-cell markers. From that study: Production of TCR beta cDNA relied on 5'RACE template switching with UMIs.

The input for sequencing was CD4+ T cells sorted from PBMCs, taken 12 days after vaccination. Receptors originate from a man in his fifties who received an inactivated influenza vaccine.

The chain joins TRBV10-3 to TRBJ2-7; 7 nucleotides match TRBD1. Losses at the gene ends were 3 bases for V and 6 bases for J; bases not matched to a gene: 14. Looked up from germline, CDR1 is ENHRY and CDR2 is SYGVKD. CDR3 length equals 16 residues. As DNA, the CDR3 is TGTGCCATCAGTGAACAAGGGGACAGCCCGCTGAGCGAGCAGTACTTC. This sequence encodes CAISEQGDSPLSEQYF.

This clonotype was picked up a small number of times. CDR3: CASSIGGSGNEQFF. In DNA, the CDR3 is TGTGCCAGTAGTATTGGCGGGAGTGGCAATGAGCAGTTCTTC. This chain links TRBV19 with TRBJ2-1; TRBD2 matches 7 bases. Trimming removed 3 bases from V and 6 bases from J; junction bases left unmatched: 5. There are 14 residues in the CDR3. CDR1 and CDR2 (germline): LNHDA, SQIVND (reference sequence). The complete variable domain, with remaining parts taken from reference TRBV19 and TRBJ2-1, reads DGGITQSPKYLFRKEGQNVTLSCEQNLNHDAMYWYRQDPGQGLRLIYYSQIVNDFQKGDIAEGYSVSREKKESFPLTVTSAQKNPTAFYLCASSIGGSGNEQFFGPGTRLTVL.

Only a few counts were recorded for this clonotype. The chain joins TRBV6-1 to TRBJ2-5; TRBD1 aligns across 8 bases. V dropped 7 bases and J dropped 5; count of bases not matched to a gene: 9. Germline loops: CDR1 MNHNS, CDR2 SASEGT. The CDR3 sequence is 14 residues long. CDR3 nucleotides: TGTGCCAGCATGGACAGGGCGACATGGGAGACCCAGTACTTC. It encodes CASMDRATWETQYF.

This clonotype has a count of ten or more. The rearrangement uses TRBV20-1 and TRBJ2-5, with 8 bases identical to TRBD2. J lost 2 bases, V lost 6 bases, and 8 bases had no gene match. Germline-derived CDR1 and CDR2 are DFQATT and SNEGSKA (reference sequence). The CDR3 is 14 amino acids. The CDR3 region is CSARPSGGQETQYF. For the CDR3, the DNA is TGCAGTGCCCGACCCAGCGGGGGACAAGAGACCCAGTACTTC.

V is TRBV2 and J is TRBJ2-1; tentatively, D is TRBD2 (6 bases). Per germline, CDR1 SNHLY and CDR2 FYNNEI. Trimming removed 5 bases at V and 3 bases at J, with 14 bases between. CDR3 length: 15 residues. CDR3 region: CASSSTPGLYNEQFF. The CDR3 coding sequence is TGTGCCAGCAGTTCTACCCCGGGACTCTACAATGAGCAGTTCTTC.

This clonotype was counted only a few times. The chain has TRBV6-6 and TRBJ2-5; D unresolved. This CDR3 has 12 residues. Trimming left V 3 bases short and J 5 bases short, with 7 bases between. The germline V gene encodes CDR1 MNHNY and CDR2 SVGAGI (reference sequence). CDR3 sequence reads: CASSYLQETQYF. The DNA of the CDR3 is TGTGCCAGCAGTTATCTCCAGGAGACCCAGTACTTC.

There are a few counts of this clonotype. V is TRBV2 and J is TRBJ2-7; 7 bases are shared with TRBD1. The V gene end was trimmed by 6 bases and the J gene end by 3 bases; junction bases not matched to a gene: 2. Per germline, CDR1 SNHLY and CDR2 FYNNEI. The CDR3 sequence is 12 residues long. The CDR3 loop is CASRRTGYEQYF. The DNA of the CDR3 is TGTGCCAGCAGGCGGACAGGCTACGAGCAGTACTTC.

CDR3 coding DNA: TGCGCCAGCAGCCCTTGGGAGCGGGGGGAGCAGTTCTTC. It encodes CASSPWERGEQFF. The rearrangement uses TRBV4-3 and TRBJ2-1; 8 bases are a match to TRBD2. Losses at the gene ends were 4 bases for V and 10 bases for J; bases not matched to a gene: 6. Per germline, CDR1 LGHNA and CDR2 YSLEER. The CDR3 is 13 residues long.

The chain couples TRBV4-1 to TRBJ2-7, with TRBD1 matching 8 bases. The trim removed 1 base at V and 3 bases at J, leaving 8 bases unmatched. Germline V gene sequence: CDR1 MGHRA, CDR2 YSYEKL. The CDR3 is made up of 16 amino acids. This CDR3 is CASSQVGSGTGYEQYF. The CDR3 DNA sequence: TGCGCCAGCAGCCAAGTGGGATCAGGGACAGGCTACGAGCAGTACTTC.

At least ten counts were recorded for this clonotype. This chain uses TRBV20-1 with TRBJ2-7; 10 nucleotides align to TRBD2. J gave up 7 bases and V 5 bases, and 14 bases lay outside the gene matches. The CDR3 totals 15 residues. Germline V CDR1 and CDR2: DFQATT, SNEGSKA (reference sequence). The CDR3 is CSAPFPGLAPLEQYF. The DNA for the CDR3 is TGCAGTGCTCCATTTCCGGGACTAGCGCCTTTGGAGCAGTACTTC.

This clonotype was picked up a small number of times. This rearrangement joins TRBV2 to TRBJ2-5, with 14 positions matching TRBD2. Germline CDR1 is SNHLY and CDR2 is FYNNEI. The CDR3 covers 16 residues. V lost 6 bases and J lost 6; bases outside the gene matches: 9. For the CDR3, the DNA is TGTGCCAGCAGGGCCGGGACTAGCGGGAGTTGGAAGACCCAGTACTTC. Protein product: CASRAGTSGSWKTQYF.

In this sample, this clonotype turned up a few times. The gene calls are TRBV5-1 and TRBJ2-2; D remains unclear. The V end was cut by 0 bases, the J end by 4 bases, with 13 bases between. This CDR3 comprises 16 residues. Germline V CDR1 and CDR2: SGHRS, YFSETQ. Here the CDR3 DNA reads TGCGCCAGCAGCTTGGCCTCAGGAGCTTTCACCGGGGAGCTGTTTTTT. This gives the protein CASSLASGAFTGELFF.

V is TRBV29-1 and J is TRBJ1-1; D ambiguous. This CDR3 spans 14 amino acids. Germline CDR1 is SQVTM and CDR2 is ANQGSEA. V was shortened by 0 bases and J by 3 bases, with 11 bases between the two germline ends. The CDR3 nucleotides are TGCAGCGTTGAAGAGTACGGTCGGGACACTGAAGCTTTCTTT. Its translation is CSVEEYGRDTEAFF. The full variable domain, rest sourced from reference TRBV29-1 and TRBJ1-1, is SAVISQKPSRDICQRGTSLTIQCQVDSQVTMMFWYRQQPGQSLTLIATANQGSEATYESGFVIDKFPISRPNLTFSTLTVSNMSPEDSSIYLCSVEEYGRDTEAFFGQGTRLTVV.

There are a few counts of this clonotype. The genes are TRBV7-9 and TRBJ2-7; possibly TRBD2 for D (5 bases). CDR1 SEHNR and CDR2 FQNEAQ come from the germline V gene (reference sequence). Between the trimmed V and J ends, which lost 2 bases and 6 bases, there was a span of 8 bases. The CDR3 runs to 12 residues. CDR3 DNA: TGTGCCAGCAGCTTACGGGCGGGCGAGCAGTACTTC. Protein sequence: CASSLRAGEQYF.

This clonotype has more than one count but fewer than ten. The chain combines TRBV3-1 with TRBJ1-5; D remains unclear. In germline, CDR1 is LGHDT, CDR2 YNNKEL (reference sequence). V lost 2 bases, J lost 4 bases, and 3 bases lay in between. The CDR3 is made up of 12 amino acids. Written as DNA, the CDR3 is TGTGCCAGCAGCCAACAAAATCAGCCCCAGCATTTT. The encoded protein is CASSQQNQPQHF.

The chain couples TRBV7-9 to TRBJ2-7, with 11 nucleotides matching TRBD1. The CDR3 runs 14 residues. The J segment lost 2 bases and the V segment lost 5 bases, leaving 2 bases of the junction unmatched. CDR1 SEHNR and CDR2 FQNEAQ come from the germline V gene (reference sequence). CDR3 residues: CASSMGQGAYEQYF. CDR3 nucleotide sequence: TGTGCCAGCAGCATGGGACAGGGGGCCTACGAGCAGTACTTC.

This clonotype was recorded a few times. V usage is TRBV20-1 and J usage is TRBJ2-7; TRBD2 aligns across 8 bases. This CDR3 comprises 15 residues. V was clipped by 3 bases and J by 6 bases; unmatched bases: 13. The germline V gene encodes CDR1 DFQATT and CDR2 SNEGSKA (reference sequence). The CDR3 spells CSASPSGGLLGEQYF. In nucleotides, the CDR3 is TGCAGTGCTAGTCCCAGCGGGGGCCTTCTTGGCGAGCAGTACTTC.

This chain joins TRBV20-1 and TRBJ2-3, with D unclear. This CDR3 spans 16 amino acids. The V and J ends lost 3 bases and 0 bases respectively, with 16 bases between them. Germline CDR1 DFQATT, CDR2 SNEGSKA (reference sequence). The CDR3 coding sequence is TGCAGTGCTAGGATGGGGTATTCTTCTAGCACAGATACGCAGTATTTT. Translating gives CSARMGYSSSTDTQYF.